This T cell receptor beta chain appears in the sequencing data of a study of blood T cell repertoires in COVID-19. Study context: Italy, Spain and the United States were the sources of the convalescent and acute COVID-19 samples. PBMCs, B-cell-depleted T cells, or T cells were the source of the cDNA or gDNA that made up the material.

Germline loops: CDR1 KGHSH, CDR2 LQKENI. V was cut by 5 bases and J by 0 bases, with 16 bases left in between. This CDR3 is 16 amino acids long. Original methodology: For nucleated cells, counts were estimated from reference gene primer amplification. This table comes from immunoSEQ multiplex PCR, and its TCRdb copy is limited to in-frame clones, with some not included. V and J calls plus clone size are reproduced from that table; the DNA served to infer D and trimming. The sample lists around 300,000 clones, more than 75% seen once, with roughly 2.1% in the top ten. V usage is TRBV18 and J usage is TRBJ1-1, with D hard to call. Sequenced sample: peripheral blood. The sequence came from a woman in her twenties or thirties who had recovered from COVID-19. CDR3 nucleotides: TGTGCCAGCTCAACACAGAGACTTTCCATGAACACTGAAGCTTTCTTT. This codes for CASSTQRLSMNTEAFF.